This entry lists 11 T cell receptor beta chains sequenced from one sample in a study of blood T cells in healthy people across ages. Through a sample-barcoded 5' primer and a J-beta primer mix, a second PCR was run for roughly 6 to 11 cycles. TCRdb processed the 5' RACE reads anew with MiXCR; each CDR3 protein has one entry. Of 750,000 to 950,000 distinct CDR3 sequences in the sample, 50% to 65% were seen once. Sequencing was performed on blood. The origin of the receptors is an elderly man in good health.

This sequence joins TRBV5-1 and TRBJ1-1; 8 bases are shared with TRBD1. V shed 6 bases and J 4 bases; nucleotides not matched to a gene: 8. Germline V gene data show CDR1 as SGHRS and CDR2 as YFSETQ. This CDR3 is 14 amino acids long. CDR3 residues: CASTSDRVGTEAFF. The CDR3 DNA sequence: TGCGCCAGCACCTCGGACAGGGTAGGCACTGAAGCTTTCTTT.

The chain has TRBV5-1 and TRBJ2-1; a possible D gene is TRBD1 (9 bases). The CDR3 is made up of 14 amino acids. CDR1 and CDR2 (germline): SGHRS, YFSETQ. V was shortened by 6 bases and J by 8 bases, with 18 bases between the two germline ends. CDR3 in amino acids: CASIAGQGSYEQFF. Written as DNA, the CDR3 is TGCGCCAGCATAGCGGGACAGGGCTCCTATGAGCAGTTCTTC.

This clonotype was seen only a few times. This chain links TRBV4-1 with TRBJ2-1; D gene uncertain. This CDR3 has 13 amino acids. From germline, CDR1 is MGHRA and CDR2 YSYEKL. V dropped 0 bases and J dropped 6 bases, with 6 bases sitting between them. The CDR3 spells CASSQEAGNEQFF. The CDR3 region has the DNA TGCGCCAGCAGCCAAGAAGCTGGCAATGAGCAGTTCTTC.

This chain connects TRBV6-1 to TRBJ2-5; the D gene is possibly TRBD1 (6 bases). Germline V lookup: CDR1 MNHNS, CDR2 SASEGT. V was shortened by 4 bases and J by 5 bases, with 14 bases between the two germline ends. The length of the CDR3 is 14 residues. The CDR3: CASSATGKVETQYF. DNA for the CDR3: TGTGCCAGCAGTGCAACAGGGAAGGTGGAGACCCAGTACTTC.

This rearrangement joins TRBV7-8 to TRBJ2-1, with D perhaps TRBD1 or TRBD2 (6 bases each). Germline CDR1 SGHVS, CDR2 FQNEAQ. The CDR3 covers 16 residues. The ends were cut back, 4 bases at V and 6 bases at J, with 19 bases in the middle. The CDR3 DNA reads TGTGCCAGCAGCTACTTTGAGGGGGGCCGGATCAATGAGCAGTTCTTC. This codes for CASSYFEGGRINEQFF.

This rearrangement joins TRBV10-3 to TRBJ2-5, with 11 bases matching TRBD2. The length of the CDR3 is 12 residues. J was trimmed by 4 bases and V by 10 bases; bases with no gene match: 2. The germline V gene encodes CDR1 ENHRY and CDR2 SYGVKD. For the CDR3, the DNA is TGTGCCACCGGACTAGCGGGAGAGACCCAGTACTTC. Its translation is CATGLAGETQYF.

This clonotype has only a few counts. The gene calls are TRBV7-8 and TRBJ1-2; D remains unclear. Looked up from germline, CDR1 is SGHVS and CDR2 is FQNEAQ. The CDR3 loop spans 16 amino acids. V lost 5 bases to trimming and J lost 0 bases, with 16 bases between them. This CDR3 is CASSLRRERANYGYTF. In nucleotides, the CDR3 is TGTGCCAGCAGCCTAAGGAGGGAAAGGGCTAACTATGGCTACACCTTC.

This clonotype was counted between two and nine times. The V gene is TRBV6-6, the J gene TRBJ2-4, with 7 bases that match TRBD1. The CDR3 extends over 15 amino acids. V dropped 5 bases and J dropped 5; count of bases not matched to a gene: 9. CDR1 is MNHNY, CDR2 SVGAGI, per germline (reference sequence). The CDR3 DNA reads as TGTGCCAGCAGTCTACAGGGGCAGACCGAAAACATTCAGTACTTC. Translating it yields CASSLQGQTENIQYF.

The V gene is TRBV7-3, the J gene TRBJ2-1; D is possibly TRBD2 (6 bases). The DNA end lines up better with TRBJ2-7; the J call may be wrong. CDR3 size: 13 residues. The V gene's germline CDR1 is SGHTA and CDR2 FQGTGA. As DNA, the CDR3 is TGTGCCAGCAGCTTAGGCTCGGGGGACGAGCAGTACTTC. It is translated as CASSLGSGDEQYF.

The chain carries TRBV27 and TRBJ2-3; 8 bases map to TRBD2. In germline, CDR1 is MNHEY, CDR2 SMNVEV (reference sequence). The CDR3 loop spans 14 amino acids. The junction had 7 bases not matched to a gene; V was cut back by 6 bases and J by 5 bases. The CDR3 loop reads CASRQAGALDTQYF. CDR3 sequence (DNA): TGTGCCAGCAGGCAAGCGGGAGCCCTAGATACGCAGTATTTT.

This sequence joins TRBV29-1 and TRBJ2-5; 12 bases line up with TRBD2. J lost 5 bases, V lost 4 bases, and 8 bases had no gene match. CDR3 size: 15 residues. Germline values: CDR1 SQVTM, CDR2 ANQGSEA. The CDR3 here is CSVGSLGTSGETQYF. The CDR3 DNA follows: TGCAGCGTTGGGTCACTCGGGACTAGCGGGGAGACCCAGTACTTC.